The clone carrying this T cell receptor beta chain was detected only a few times. Its target is unknown. Sequencing targeted expressed TCRB transcripts, as all isolated RNA had been reverse transcribed. An average around 3.5 million reads came from naive, central memory and regulatory T cell samples. Produced via immunoSEQ multiplex PCR; TCRdb's table is partial and in-frame only. This sample yields nearly 700,000 clones, of which around an eighth are seen a single time; around 0.022% belongs to the top ten. The CDR3 has 12 amino acids. Trimming took off 5 bases at V and 6 bases at J, with 8 bases between the two ends. Germline values: CDR1 LNHDA, CDR2 SQIVND (reference sequence). The data are from a study of beta chain features in type 1 diabetes. The study's findings and limits: In these data, an HLA type influence on TCRB rearrangement remained unresolved. Shortening of TCRB CDR3s, moderate but significant, appeared in all four CD4+ subsets of Type 1 diabetes patients.

The sequence was obtained from a man between 18 and 29 years old with type 1 diabetes. Sequencing used naive CD4+ T cells from blood. This rearrangement joins TRBV19 to TRBJ2-4; D unclear. CDR3 nucleotides: TGTGCCAGTAGTTGGTCCTCAAACATTCAGTACTTC. Translating gives CASSWSSNIQYF.